This is a list of T cell receptor beta chains from one sample in a study of regulatory T cells in long-lasting Graves disease. TCRdb passed the multiplex PCR reads through MiXCR, listing each CDR3 protein once. The sample lists about 500,000 distinct CDR3 sequences; roughly 16% were seen once. The same data also went into a second study, on T cells in Graves' hyperthyroidism and ophthalmopathy.

The sample consisted of peripheral blood mononuclear cells (PBMCs), taken at new diagnosis, from a patient treated with antithyroid drugs. Receptors originate from a man in his forties with Graves disease. The CDR3 runs from the conserved cysteine through the conserved F or W. D genes are given only for firm matches. Some rows have no size entry. The others give once, few or many, or a class for an expanded clone.

TRBJ2-4 | . | . | TRBV20-1 | CSAAPGLDIQYF | TGCAGTGCTGCACCAGGATTGGACATTCAGTACTTC
TRBJ1-3 | TRBD1 | . | TRBV6-1 | CASSELQGSSGNTIYF | TGTGCCAGCAGCGAACTACAGGGGAGCTCTGGAAACACCATATATTTT
TRBJ1-5 | . | . | TRBV20-1 | CSARDPQAAQVYQPQHF | TGCAGTGCTAGAGATCCCCAGGCCGCGCAGGTTTATCAGCCCCAGCATTTT
TRBJ2-2 | TRBD2 | many | TRBV18 | CASSPSAGGVTGELFF | TGTGCCAGCTCACCATCGGCGGGAGGAGTCACCGGGGAGCTGTTTTTT
TRBJ2-6 | . | . | TRBV19 | CASSSRSIFSGANVLTF | TGTGCCAGTAGTAGTCGGTCTATTTTCTCTGGGGCCAACGTCCTGACTTTC
TRBJ2-7 | . | . | TRBV28 | CASSWTAYEQYF | TGTGCCAGCAGTTGGACAGCCTACGAGCAGTACTTC
TRBJ1-1 | TRBD1 | few | TRBV12-3/TRBV12-4 | CASRMGQGITEAFF | TGTGCCAGCAGGATGGGACAGGGGATCACTGAAGCTTTCTTT
TRBJ2-3 | . | many | TRBV6-1 | CASSNGGLTQYF | TGTGCCAGCAGTAACGGAGGGCTCACGCAGTATTTT
TRBJ2-6 | . | few | TRBV2 | CASSEQGFSGANVLTF | TGTGCCAGCAGTGAACAGGGTTTCTCTGGGGCCAACGTCCTGACTTTC
TRBJ1-4 | . | . | TRBV6-2/TRBV6-3 | CASSRQGTNEKLFF | TGTGCCAGCAGTAGGCAAGGAACTAATGAAAAACTGTTTTTT
TRBJ2-3 | . | . | TRBV6-1 | CASNARGLTSTDTQYF | TGTGCCAGCAATGCCAGGGGTCTGACTAGCACAGATACGCAGTATTTT
TRBJ2-7 | . | few | TRBV18 | CASSPPPGERYEQYF | TGTGCCAGCTCACCACCCCCAGGGGAACGCTACGAGCAGTACTTC
TRBJ2-5 | TRBD2 | many | TRBV5-1 | CASSLAGRAGETQYF | TGCGCCAGCAGCTTGGCCGGGAGGGCCGGGGAGACCCAGTACTTC
TRBJ2-1 | . | many | TRBV6-5 | CASSYARVYEQFF | TGTGCCAGCAGTTACGCCAGGGTCTATGAGCAGTTCTTC
TRBJ1-1 | TRBD1 | many | TRBV3-1 | CASSYVDRGTEAFF | TGTGCCAGCAGCTACGTAGACAGGGGCACTGAAGCTTTCTTT
TRBJ2-7 | TRBD1 | . | TRBV27 | CASRTGGYYEQYF | TGTGCCAGCCGGACAGGGGGATACTACGAGCAGTACTTC
TRBJ1-5 | . | . | TRBV4-1 | CASSQIVNLRTLSNQPQHF | TGCGCCAGCAGCCAAATCGTGAATCTACGGACCTTAAGCAATCAGCCCCAGCATTTT
TRBJ2-1 | . | many | TRBV24-1 | CATSDYVGDNEQFF | TGTGCCACCAGTGATTACGTAGGGGACAATGAGCAGTTCTTC
TRBJ2-5 | . | . | TRBV5-4 | CASSPAAGRQETQYF | TGTGCCAGCAGCCCGGCGGCGGGACGACAAGAGACCCAGTACTTC
TRBJ1-2 | . | many | TRBV3-1 | CASSQLDGSYGYTF | TGTGCCAGCAGCCAACTTGACGGATCCTATGGCTACACCTTC
TRBJ2-1 | TRBD2 | few | TRBV5-6 | CASSPTSGRVSLHEQFF | TGTGCCAGCAGCCCCACCTCCGGGAGGGTTAGCCTCCATGAGCAGTTCTTC
TRBJ2-3 | TRBD2 | many | TRBV4-2 | CASSQEALAGTDTQYF | TGTGCCAGCAGCCAAGAAGCACTAGCGGGCACAGATACGCAGTATTTT
TRBJ1-2 | . | . | TRBV24-1 | CATSDTDRPYYGYTF | TGTGCCACCAGTGATACCGACAGGCCCTACTATGGCTACACCTTC
TRBJ2-1 | TRBD2 | . | TRBV5-4 | CASSLAGRGTEQFF | TGTGCCAGCAGCTTGGCCGGGCGGGGGACTGAGCAGTTCTTC
TRBJ1-1 | TRBD1 | . | TRBV6-1 | CASSDPGQANTEAFF | TGTGCCAGCAGTGACCCGGGACAGGCGAACACTGAAGCTTTCTTT
TRBJ2-3 | TRBD1 | many | TRBV28 | CASSPTGGVRADTQYF | TGTGCCAGCAGCCCGACAGGGGGCGTCAGAGCAGATACGCAGTATTTT
TRBJ2-7 | . | . | TRBV5-1 | CASSVRADFYEQYF | TGTGCCAGCAGCGTCCGGGCAGACTTCTACGAGCAGTACTTC
TRBJ2-5 | . | few | TRBV5-6 | CASSTGPYAQYF | TGTGCCAGCAGCACTGGACCCTACGCCCAGTACTTC
TRBJ1-6 | . | many | TRBV7-8 | CASSSTPAPLHF | TGTGCCAGCAGCTCGACCCCAGCGCCCCTCCACTTT
TRBJ1-1 | . | . | TRBV29-1 | CSVVATEAFF | TGCAGCGTTGTCGCGACTGAAGCTTTCTTT
TRBJ2-2 | . | many | TRBV12-3/TRBV12-4 | CASSRQTLGELFF | TGTGCCAGCAGTCGACAGACCCTCGGGGAGCTGTTTTTT
TRBJ2-3 | . | many | TRBV27 | CASSTSGTLTDTQYF | TGTGCCAGCAGTACATCCGGGACACTCACAGATACGCAGTATTTT
TRBJ2-5 | TRBD2 | . | TRBV29-1 | CSAGPGLAGETQYF | TGCAGCGCCGGACCGGGACTAGCGGGAGAGACCCAGTACTTC
TRBJ2-3 | . | many | TRBV27 | CASSLRFPADTQYF | TGTGCCAGCAGTTTAAGGTTCCCGGCAGATACGCAGTATTTT
TRBJ2-3 | TRBD2 | many | TRBV20-1 | CSARDGTNPTDTQYF | TGCAGTGCTAGAGATGGGACTAATCCCACAGATACGCAGTATTTT
TRBJ2-3 | TRBD2 | many | TRBV3-1 | CASSLGLADTQYF | TGTGCCAGCAGCCTAGGACTAGCGGATACGCAGTATTTT
TRBJ2-5 | TRBD1 | many | TRBV20-1 | CSGTTGGSAQYF | TGCAGTGGGACGACAGGGGGGTCGGCCCAGTACTTC
TRBJ2-5 | . | . | TRBV18 | CASSPGVDRETQYF | TGTGCCAGCTCACCGGGGGTGGACCGAGAGACCCAGTACTTC
TRBJ1-4 | . | many | TRBV2 | CASSEREEEKLFF | TGTGCCAGCAGTGAAAGGGAGGAGGAAAAACTGTTTTTT
TRBJ2-1 | TRBD2 | many | TRBV6-1 | CASTILAGTYNEQFF | TGTGCCAGCACCATACTAGCGGGAACCTACAATGAGCAGTTCTTC
TRBJ2-1 | TRBD1 | many | TRBV12-3/TRBV12-4 | CASRLRGWEQFF | TGTGCCAGCAGACTCAGGGGGTGGGAGCAGTTCTTC
TRBJ1-2 | . | many | TRBV24-1 | CAIRQGRGYGYTF | TGTGCCATCCGGCAGGGGCGCGGCTATGGCTACACCTTC
TRBJ2-5 | . | many | TRBV29-1 | CSVLEVGRGKETQYF | TGCAGCGTTCTCGAGGTGGGACGGGGGAAAGAGACCCAGTACTTC
TRBJ2-7 | . | many | TRBV11-2 | CASSLYSGTTYEQYF | TGTGCCAGCAGCTTATATAGCGGCACCACCTACGAGCAGTACTTC
TRBJ2-3 | . | many | TRBV3-1 | CASSQDALGGSDTQYF | TGTGCCAGCAGCCAAGATGCCCTGGGGGGTTCGGATACGCAGTATTTT